This T cell receptor beta chain was recovered during a study of human T cells and chemical hapten exposure. This clonotype was counted many times. The V gene end was trimmed by 3 bases and the J gene end by 2 bases; junction bases not matched to a gene: 3. The germline CDR1 and CDR2 sequences are SQVTM and ANQGSEA. The CDR3 length is 15 residues. Time point reported: pre-sensitization, week 0. Described treatment: therapeutic diphenylcyclopropenone sensitization with weekly scalp DPC. TCRdb re-analysed the RACE reads in MiXCR, keeping a single row per CDR3 protein. Among some 330,000 distinct CDR3 sequences listed, 4.5% to 5.5% were seen once.

The input for sequencing was whole blood, taken in connection with sensitization to the hapten diphenylcyclopropenone (DPC). The receptor comes from a woman aged 18-29 years with alopecia areata. Some clones in this sample may be carry-over from other donors' samples. The V gene is TRBV29-1, the J gene TRBJ2-3, with TRBD1 identical over 12 bases. CDR3: CSVEGTGGATDTQYF. The CDR3 nucleotides read TGCAGCGTTGAGGGGACAGGGGGCGCCACAGATACGCAGTATTTT.